The present T cell receptor (beta chain) was sequenced within a study of blood T cell repertoires in COVID-19. In the study overall: The study drew acute and convalescent COVID-19 samples from the United States, Italy and Spain. Sample material is recorded as cDNA or gDNA derived from T cells, B-cell-depleted T cells, or PBMCs.

Per the original data handling: Reference gene primer amplification gave estimated nucleated cell counts. Produced via immunoSEQ multiplex PCR; TCRdb's table is partial and in-frame only. V and J calls and clone size are copied from that table; D and trimming were computed from the DNA. Of about 130,000 clones in the sample, roughly 83% were seen once. The CDR3 runs 18 residues. With V trimmed by 2 bases and J by 6 bases, 14 bases remained unmatched. CDR1 and CDR2 (germline): SGHDT, YYEEEE. The clonotype was recovered from a human donor in a cohort sampled during active COVID-19. This rearrangement joins TRBV5-6 to TRBJ2-2, with TRBD1 matching 9 bases. Material for sequencing was peripheral blood. The CDR3 spells CASSLNGDREVLPGELFF. The CDR3, as DNA: TGTGCCAGCAGCTTAAACGGGGACAGGGAGGTCCTGCCCGGGGAGCTGTTTTTT. Variable domain in full (rest from reference TRBV5-6 and TRBJ2-2): DAGVTQSPTHLIKTRGQQVTLRCSPKSGHDTVSWYQQALGQGPQFIFQYYEEEERQRGNFPDRFSGHQFPNYSSELNVNALLLGDSALYLCASSLNGDREVLPGELFFGEGSRLTVL.